The present entry profiles one T cell receptor beta chain with its context. As yet, its antigen is unknown. The protocol was immunoSEQ multiplex PCR, while the TCRdb copy is restricted to in-frame clones and leaves out a portion. This sample has about 4,700 clones, with 70% to 80% found just once. This specimen comes from a study of immune cell composition in non-small cell lung cancer. Study outcomes and limitations: In adenocarcinoma, maximal tumour-associated clone frequency tracked TIL tumour reactivity.

CDR1 SGHNT and CDR2 YYREEE come from the germline V gene (reference sequence). The V segment lost 3 bases and the J segment 8 bases; nucleotides outside the gene matches: 10. CDR3 length equals 15 residues. Sequenced material: lung tumor tissue. The sequence came from a human donor with non-small cell lung cancer. V is TRBV5-4 and J is TRBJ1-4, with 7 bases that match TRBD1. CDR3 region: CASSSNRGLDEKLFF. CDR3 coding DNA: TGTGCCAGCAGCTCTAACAGGGGTTTGGACGAAAAACTGTTTTTT.